The 30 T cell receptor beta chains below were found in one sample sequenced in a study of neoadjuvant anti-PD-1 for oral cavity cancer. Here immunoSEQ multiplex PCR was the method, and the copy in TCRdb shows in-frame clones only, minus some. Here the sample spans 15,000 to 20,000 clones, roughly 70% being singletons. The sequenced sample was PBMCs, obtained before nivolumab (anti-PD-1) treatment. These TCRs come from a person between 40 and 85 years old with oral cavity squamous cell carcinoma.

J is TRBJ1-3 and V is TRBV6-1; D ambiguous. Trimming removed 6 bases from V and 0 bases from J, with 9 bases in between. Germline CDR1 is MNHNS and CDR2 is SASEGT. The CDR3 totals 14 residues. The CDR3 spells CASRRISSGNTIYF. CDR3 nucleotide sequence: TGTGCCAGCAGGAGGATTAGCTCTGGAAACACCATATATTTT.

This rearrangement joins TRBV7-6 to TRBJ2-1; TRBD2 might be the D (5 bases). The CDR3 is 14 amino acids. The V end was cut by 3 bases, the J end by 10 bases, with 16 bases between. Looked up from germline, CDR1 is SGHVS and CDR2 is FNYEAQ. CDR3 protein: CASSFFPEGSEQFF. For the CDR3, the DNA is TGTGCCAGCAGCTTTTTTCCAGAGGGCAGCGAGCAGTTCTTC.

The chain uses TRBV6-5 and TRBJ2-3, with D possibly being TRBD2 (6 bases). The CDR3 is made up of 16 amino acids. Per the germline V gene, CDR1 is MNHEY and CDR2 is SVGAGI. Trimming took off 0 bases at V and 1 base at J, with 11 bases between the two ends. DNA for the CDR3: TGTGCCAGCAGTTACTCATCAGGGACTGGCACAGATACGCAGTATTTT. Translation: CASSYSSGTGTDTQYF.

The rearrangement links TRBV27 to TRBJ2-7; 9 bases line up with TRBD2. The germline gives CDR1 MNHEY, CDR2 SMNVEV (reference sequence). V trimming: 8 bases; J trimming: 2 bases; junction bases outside the gene matches: 4. This CDR3 comprises 13 residues. CDR3 sequence reads: CASGLASTYEQYF. CDR3 bases: TGTGCCAGCGGACTAGCGAGTACCTACGAGCAGTACTTC.

This chain links TRBV30 with TRBJ2-3; TRBD2 might be the D (5 bases). Germline CDR1 and CDR2: GTSNPN and SVGIG (reference sequence). This CDR3 is 16 amino acids long. Trimming shortened V by 3 bases and J by 0 bases, and 16 bases separated the two germline ends. In nucleotides, the CDR3 is TGTGCCTGGAGCGACCCCTTACGGGATAGCACAGATACGCAGTATTTT. Protein: CAWSDPLRDSTDTQYF. The full variable domain, its missing parts supplied by reference TRBV30 and TRBJ2-3, is SQTIHQWPATLVQPVGSPLSLECTVEGTSNPNLYWYRQAAGRGLQLLFYSVGIGQISSEVPQNLSASRPQDRQFILSSKKLLLSDSGFYLCAWSDPLRDSTDTQYFGPGTRLTVL.

The genes are TRBV27 and TRBJ2-4, with a possible D match to TRBD2 (7 bases). Germline V gives CDR1 MNHEY, CDR2 SMNVEV (reference sequence). The V end lost 3 bases, the J end lost 6 bases, and 27 bases lay between the germline ends. This CDR3 is 19 amino acids long. The CDR3 DNA reads as TGTGCCAGCAGTTTCAGGGGAGGGCAGGGTACGGGATCGGGAAACATTCAGTACTTC. Protein sequence: CASSFRGGQGTGSGNIQYF.

The gene calls are TRBV28 and TRBJ2-7; possibly TRBD2 for D (5 bases). In germline, CDR1 is MDHEN, CDR2 SYDVKM. The CDR3 covers 14 residues. The V gene lost 5 bases and the J gene lost 2 bases, with 13 bases spanning the gap. This CDR3 is CASSPGIIPYEQYF. In DNA form, the CDR3 reads TGTGCCAGCAGTCCCGGGATCATTCCCTACGAGCAGTACTTC. Based on the CDR3 plus reference TRBV28 and TRBJ2-7, the full variable domain is DVKVTQSSRYLVKRTGEKVFLECVQDMDHENMFWYRQDPGLGLRLIYFSYDVKMKEKGDIPEGYSVSREKKERFSLILESASTNQTSMYLCASSPGIIPYEQYFGPGTRLTVT.

The table lists this clone with a few counts. This chain uses TRBV6-1 with TRBJ2-7, with 10 bases aligning to TRBD2. The CDR3 runs 15 residues. With V trimmed by 1 base and J by 2 bases, 2 bases remained unmatched. Germline V gene lookup returns CDR1 MNHNS and CDR2 SASEGT. CDR3: CASSEGLAGAYEQYF. Written as DNA, the CDR3 is TGTGCCAGCAGTGAAGGGCTAGCGGGAGCCTACGAGCAGTACTTC.

The V and J genes are TRBV6-1 and TRBJ2-7; 12 bases are a match to TRBD2. The CDR3 has 14 amino acids. Germline V gene data show CDR1 as MNHNS and CDR2 as SASEGT. V was pared by 8 bases and J by 4 bases, with 6 bases of the junction left unmatched. The CDR3 coding sequence is TGTGCCAGCTCCCCGACTAGCGGGAGATACGAGCAGTACTTC. This gives the protein CASSPTSGRYEQYF.

This clone was seen just once. This chain joins TRBV2 and TRBJ1-1; no clear D gene. CDR1 is SNHLY and CDR2 is FYNNEI in the germline V gene. The CDR3 sequence is 14 residues long. V was pared by 1 base and J by 0 bases, with 6 bases between. The CDR3 is CASSEGVMNTEAFF. CDR3 DNA: TGTGCCAGCAGTGAAGGGGTCATGAACACTGAAGCTTTCTTT.

V gene TRBV5-4 combines with J gene TRBJ1-1; TRBD1 matches at 7 bases. The CDR3 has 14 residues. Unmatched junction bases numbered 10, after V lost 4 bases and J lost 7 bases. In germline, CDR1 is SGHNT, CDR2 YYREEE (reference sequence). In DNA form, the CDR3 reads TGTGCCAGCAGCAACGGGGGGACAGCATATGAAGCTTTCTTT. Its translation: CASSNGGTAYEAFF.

The V call is TRBV29-1, the J call TRBJ2-3, with 11 bases that match TRBD1. The CDR3 contains 16 residues. Per germline, CDR1 SQVTM and CDR2 ANQGSEA. V shed 1 base and J 4 bases; nucleotides not matched to a gene: 7. The CDR3 nucleotides are TGCAGCGTTGAAGGAGGTCGGGACAGGGGGGCAGATACGCAGTATTTT. Residues: CSVEGGRDRGADTQYF.

The chain recombines TRBV9 with TRBJ1-4, with 8 positions matching TRBD1. V trimming: 4 bases; J trimming: 4 bases; junction bases outside the gene matches: 3. Germline V CDR1 and CDR2: SGDLS, YYNGEE. This CDR3 is 14 amino acids long. CDR3: CASSITGGNEKLFF. The CDR3 region has the DNA TGTGCCAGCAGCATTACAGGGGGTAATGAAAAACTGTTTTTT. The full variable domain, its missing parts supplied by reference TRBV9 and TRBJ1-4, is DSGVTQTPKHLITATGQRVTLRCSPRSGDLSVYWYQQSLDQGLQFLIQYYNGEERAKGNILERFSAQQFPDLHSELNLSSLELGDSALYFCASSITGGNEKLFFGSGTQLSVL.

The chain combines TRBV10-2 with TRBJ2-7; possible D gene TRBD2, 5 bases. Trimming took 8 bases from V and 0 from J, leaving 26 bases between them. Germline V gene data show CDR1 as WSHSY and CDR2 as SAAADI. There are 18 residues in the CDR3. Here the CDR3 DNA reads TGCGCCAGCGCCGAGGGCGGCCTTGGTCCCTCCCCCTCCTACGAGCAGTACTTC. It is translated as CASAEGGLGPSPSYEQYF.

This clone appeared a few times. The chain has TRBV6-1 and TRBJ1-2; 7 bases are a match to TRBD1. Germline CDR1 reads MNHNS; CDR2 reads SASEGT. This CDR3 contains 15 residues. V shed 5 bases and J 4 bases; nucleotides not matched to a gene: 10. Written as DNA, the CDR3 is TGTGCCAGCAGTCTTGGGGCAGGGGGGACCTATGGCTACACCTTC. Amino acid sequence: CASSLGAGGTYGYTF.

This clone came up a few times. The gene calls are TRBV4-1 and TRBJ2-1, with 9 positions matching TRBD2. The CDR3 runs 16 residues. V lost 0 bases to trimming and J lost 4 bases; unmatched junction nucleotides: 4. The germline gives CDR1 MGHRA, CDR2 YSYEKL. CDR3 loop: CASSQDRLAGYNEQFF. DNA of the CDR3: TGCGCCAGCAGCCAAGATCGCCTAGCGGGATACAATGAGCAGTTCTTC.

The chain joins TRBV6-5 to TRBJ1-1, with D tentatively TRBD1 (5 bases). CDR3 length equals 13 residues. V shed 8 bases and J shed 1 base, with 11 bases lying between them. Germline CDR1 MNHEY, CDR2 SVGAGI. The CDR3 loop reads CASGDVQNTEAFF. The CDR3 DNA reads as TGTGCCAGCGGGGACGTTCAGAACACTGAAGCTTTCTTT.

The V call is TRBV2, the J call TRBJ1-5; D gene uncertain. The CDR3 is 15 residues long. With 4 bases removed from V and 1 base from J, the gap between germline ends came to 11 bases. Germline V lookup: CDR1 SNHLY, CDR2 FYNNEI. The CDR3 region has the DNA TGTGCCAGCAGTGGAGAGGTCGGAAGCAATCAGCCCCAGCATTTT. It specifies CASSGEVGSNQPQHF.

The chain recombines TRBV7-8 with TRBJ1-1; D unresolved. The CDR3 is 15 amino acids. Between the trimmed V and J ends, which lost 4 bases and 1 base, there was a span of 13 bases. In germline, CDR1 is SGHVS, CDR2 FQNEAQ. CDR3: CASSWTTVSNTEAFF. The CDR3 coding sequence is TGTGCCAGCAGCTGGACTACAGTATCGAACACTGAAGCTTTCTTT. Looking up the rest from reference TRBV7-8 and TRBJ1-1 gives the full variable domain: GAGVSQSPRYKVAKRGQDVALRCDPISGHVSLFWYQQALGQGPEFLTYFQNEAQLDKSGLPSDRFFAERPEGSVSTLKIQRTQQEDSAVYLCASSWTTVSNTEAFFGQGTRLTVV.

This clone turned up a few times. V usage is TRBV7-8 and J usage is TRBJ2-7; TRBD1 agrees at 8 bases. Germline V CDR1 and CDR2: SGHVS, FQNEAQ. This CDR3 is 14 amino acids long. V shed 7 bases and J 2 bases; nucleotides not matched to a gene: 7. The CDR3 is CASTLGTGPYEQYF. In nucleotides, the CDR3 is TGTGCCAGCACCCTCGGGACAGGTCCCTACGAGCAGTACTTC.

V gene TRBV5-6 combines with J gene TRBJ2-1; D is ambiguous. The V gene's germline CDR1 is SGHDT and CDR2 YYEEEE. The CDR3 runs 16 residues. V was trimmed by 3 bases and J by 0 bases, leaving 13 bases between them. The CDR3, as DNA: TGTGCCAGCAGCTCCTTACTACAGATCTCCTACAATGAGCAGTTCTTC. Protein product: CASSSLLQISYNEQFF.

The chain links TRBV7-3 to TRBJ2-3, with TRBD2 matching over 7 bases. CDR3 length equals 15 residues. The V gene end was trimmed by 5 bases and the J gene end by 5 bases; junction bases not matched to a gene: 10. The germline CDR1 and CDR2 sequences are SGHTA and FQGTGA. The CDR3: CASSPSGAGVDTQYF. CDR3 bases: TGTGCCAGCAGCCCCTCCGGGGCGGGAGTAGATACGCAGTATTTT. The full variable domain, with the rest looked up from reference TRBV7-3 and TRBJ2-3, is GAGVSQTPSNKVTEKGKYVELRCDPISGHTALYWYRQSLGQGPEFLIYFQGTGAADDSGLPNDRFFAVRPEGSVSTLKIQRTERGDSAVYLCASSPSGAGVDTQYFGPGTRLTVL.

This clone has a handful of counts. The chain combines TRBV6-5 with TRBJ2-5, with 9 bases lining up with TRBD2. Germline lookup yields CDR1 MNHEY and CDR2 SVGAGI. There are 15 residues in the CDR3. Unmatched junction bases numbered 8, after V lost 5 bases and J lost 4 bases. In nucleotides, the CDR3 is TGTGCCAGCAGTCACTTTAGCGGGAGTGTAGAGACCCAGTACTTC. It is translated as CASSHFSGSVETQYF.

This sequence joins TRBV19 and TRBJ2-1, with D hard to call. CDR1 and CDR2 from the germline V gene are LNHDA and SQIVND (reference sequence). V was cut by 4 bases and J by 0 bases, with 10 bases left in between. The CDR3 runs 15 residues. This CDR3 reads CASSSAVSSYNEQFF. The CDR3 nucleotides read TGTGCCAGTAGTAGCGCGGTAAGCTCCTACAATGAGCAGTTCTTC.

Only a few counts were recorded for this clone. The rearrangement uses TRBV10-1 and TRBJ2-2; D may be TRBD1 (5 bases). The germline V gene encodes CDR1 WNHNN and CDR2 SYGVQD (reference sequence). V was shortened by 7 bases and J by 3 bases, with 6 bases between the two germline ends. There are 12 residues in the CDR3. CDR3 loop: CASKGDTGELFF. CDR3 coding DNA: TGCGCCAGCAAAGGGGACACCGGGGAGCTGTTTTTT.

The J gene is TRBJ1-5, the V gene TRBV6-1; the match to TRBD1 covers 7 bases. V dropped 0 bases and J dropped 4; count of bases not matched to a gene: 9. The CDR3 consists of 17 residues. CDR1 and CDR2 (germline): MNHNS, SASEGT. CDR3 residues: CASSEAAGTVANQPQHF. The DNA for the CDR3 is TGTGCCAGCAGTGAAGCCGCTGGGACAGTGGCAAATCAGCCCCAGCATTTT.

This clone was detected only once. V and J are TRBV6-5 and TRBJ1-1; D not resolved. The CDR3 runs to 16 residues. CDR1 and CDR2 (germline): MNHEY, SVGAGI. Trimming took 2 bases from V and 4 from J, leaving 17 bases between them. CDR3 protein: CASSYQSGRGGTEAFF. For the CDR3, the DNA is TGTGCCAGCAGTTACCAATCTGGTCGAGGAGGCACTGAAGCTTTCTTT.

V usage is TRBV7-8 and J usage is TRBJ2-3; possible D gene TRBD2, 7 bases. This CDR3 contains 16 residues. V lost 5 bases to trimming and J lost 4 bases, with 19 bases between them. Per the germline V gene, CDR1 is SGHVS and CDR2 is FQNEAQ. The CDR3 is CASSALGGARADTQYF. CDR3 nucleotides: TGTGCCAGCAGCGCCCTTGGGGGGGCTCGCGCAGATACGCAGTATTTT. The variable domain in full, completed from reference TRBV7-8 and TRBJ2-3, reads GAGVSQSPRYKVAKRGQDVALRCDPISGHVSLFWYQQALGQGPEFLTYFQNEAQLDKSGLPSDRFFAERPEGSVSTLKIQRTQQEDSAVYLCASSALGGARADTQYFGPGTRLTVL.

This clone was counted a few times. The DNA for the CDR3 is TGCAGTGCTAGTAGGGATGGGGCTTTCTTT. Protein product: CSASRDGAFF. This rearrangement joins TRBV20-1 to TRBJ1-1; D is unresolved. Trimming shortened V by 3 bases and J by 11 bases, and 10 bases separated the two germline ends. Looked up from germline, CDR1 is DFQATT and CDR2 is SNEGSKA (reference sequence). The CDR3 sequence is 10 residues long.

The chain uses TRBV4-2 and TRBJ1-1, with no clear D. Germline lookup yields CDR1 LGHNA and CDR2 YNFKEQ. This CDR3 contains 14 residues. Trimming shortened V by 5 bases and J by 3 bases, and 13 bases separated the two germline ends. The CDR3 nucleotides are TGTGCCAGCAGCTCTGCTCTCCTCGACACTGAAGCTTTCTTT. Translating gives CASSSALLDTEAFF.